The clone carrying this TCR beta chain was recorded once. In the source study's methods: Reference gene primer amplification gave estimated nucleated cell counts. Libraries were prepared by immunoSEQ multiplex PCR; TCRdb keeps only in-frame clonotypes and omits some of them. V and J calls and clone size are those listed in that table; D and trimming were worked out from the DNA. The sample has roughly 88,000 clones, under 95% seen once. The data belong to a study of blood T cell repertoires in COVID-19. In the study overall: From the United States, Italy and Spain came samples of acute and convalescent COVID-19. T cells, B-cell-depleted T cells, or PBMCs provided the cDNA or gDNA that served as material.

The CDR3 length is 14 residues. The V end lost 1 base, the J end lost 2 bases, and 8 bases lay between the germline ends. Per germline, CDR1 SGHVS and CDR2 FQNEAQ. Sequencing input: peripheral blood. This sequence was found in a woman aged 45-59 years in a cohort sampled during active COVID-19. The chain has TRBV7-8 and TRBJ1-1; the D is unclear. DNA for the CDR3: TGTGCCAGCAGCTTAGGGCAGGTCAACACTGAAGCTTTCTTT. Residues: CASSLGQVNTEAFF.